This TCR beta chain was captured by sequencing in a study of blood T cells in healthy people across ages. Together with a sample-barcoded 5' primer, a J-beta primer mix was included in a second PCR lasting about 6 to 11 cycles. TCRdb reprocessed the 5' RACE reads with MiXCR, giving one entry per CDR3 protein. The data show 1,500,000 or so distinct CDR3 sequences, with approximately 39% seen just once and around 4% held by the top ten. Germline CDR1 and CDR2: LGHNA and YSLEER. The length of the CDR3 is 12 residues. V shed 8 bases and J 6 bases; nucleotides not matched to a gene: 4. The rearrangement uses TRBV4-3 and TRBJ2-3; 8 nucleotides agree with TRBD2. The sample comprised blood. This sequence was found in a woman younger than 35 in good health. The CDR3 coding sequence is TGCGCCAGCCTACAGCGGGGGGATACGCAGTATTTT. Translated, it gives CASLQRGDTQYF.